The sequence of this TCR beta chain was determined in a study of blood T cell repertoires in COVID-19. Study background: T cells, B-cell-depleted T cells, or PBMCs supplied cDNA or gDNA.

CDR3 length equals 13 residues. Trimming stripped 4 bases from V and 6 bases from J, with 10 bases between. Looked up from germline, CDR1 is LNHDA and CDR2 is SQIVND (reference sequence). Libraries were prepared by immunoSEQ multiplex PCR; TCRdb keeps only in-frame clonotypes and omits some of them. The table lists roughly 400,000 clones, approximately 90% of them singletons. Sample: PBMCs or T cells enriched from blood (not recorded which). This clonotype was obtained from a woman in her thirties or forties who had been exposed to COVID-19. This chain links TRBV19 with TRBJ1-5; D not certain. In DNA form, the CDR3 reads TGTGCCAGTAGTAAAAAGGGAGCTCAGCCCCAGCATTTT. It codes for CASSKKGAQPQHF.